Below, 21 T cell receptor beta chains from the same sample are listed, as sequenced in a study of blood T cell repertoires in COVID-19. TCRdb's copy holds only in-frame clones and misses some; the assay was immunoSEQ multiplex PCR. Of around 470,000 clones listed, around 91% are singletons. Specimen: PBMCs or T cells enriched from blood (not recorded which). The source of these receptors is a man younger than 35 who had recovered from COVID-19.

The chain employs TRBV11-2 and TRBJ1-3; possible D gene TRBD1, 6 bases. The V end was cut by 5 bases, the J end by 4 bases, with 12 bases between. This CDR3 is built from 14 residues. Germline V gene sequence: CDR1 SGHAT, CDR2 FQNNGV. CDR3 bases: TGTGCCAGCAGCCCCCAGGGGCAAGGAAACACCATATATTTT. It is translated as CASSPQGQGNTIYF.

The chain carries TRBV11-3 and TRBJ1-4; tentative D call: TRBD1 (5 bases). Germline-derived CDR1 and CDR2 are SGHNT and YENEEA. V was cut by 5 bases and J by 6 bases, with 10 bases left in between. The CDR3 spans 13 residues. The CDR3 sequence: CASSPGGDEKLFF. The CDR3 DNA follows: TGTGCCAGCAGCCCCGGGGGGGATGAAAAACTGTTTTTT.

The chain combines TRBV5-4 with TRBJ2-1; 9 bases are a match to TRBD2. Germline V gene sequence: CDR1 SGHNT, CDR2 YYREEE (reference sequence). The CDR3 runs to 15 residues. Trimming at V came to 4 bases and at J to 2 bases, leaving 4 bases not matched to a gene. The CDR3 DNA is TGTGCCAGCAGCCATAGCGGGAGCCCCTACAATGAGCAGTTCTTC. As protein: CASSHSGSPYNEQFF.

The V gene is TRBV14, the J gene TRBJ1-2; tentatively, D is TRBD1 (5 bases). The CDR3 contains 13 residues. The V gene lost 0 bases and the J gene lost 10 bases, with 12 bases spanning the gap. CDR1 is SGHDN and CDR2 is FVKESK in the germline V gene. The CDR3, as DNA: TGTGCCAGCAGCCAAGAATCTGGGGCCCCCTACACCTTC. Protein sequence: CASSQESGAPYTF.

Concerning this clone itself: The sample carries other DNA sequences with the same CDR3. The chain links TRBV11-2 to TRBJ2-5; the match to TRBD1 covers 8 bases. V shed 2 bases, J shed 4 bases, and the junction held 3 bases outside the gene matches. CDR1 is SGHAT and CDR2 is FQNNGV in the germline V gene. This CDR3 contains 14 residues. The CDR3, as DNA: TGTGCCAGCAGCTTATCAGGGGGCCGAGAGACCCAGTACTTC. Amino acid sequence: CASSLSGGRETQYF.

The rearrangement links TRBV3-1 (or the pseudogene TRBV3-2) to TRBJ2-6; D not certain. This CDR3 spans 14 amino acids. V shed 4 bases and J shed 2 bases, with 6 bases lying between them. Germline values: CDR1 LGHDT, CDR2 YNNKEL (reference sequence). The CDR3 bases are TGTGCCAGCAGCCCCTATCCTGGGGCCAACGTCCTGACTTTC. Its protein product is CASSPYPGANVLTF.

The chain has TRBV4-1 and TRBJ2-7, with 11 positions matching TRBD2. This CDR3 region has 16 residues. The germline V gene encodes CDR1 MGHRA and CDR2 YSYEKL. V lost 0 bases to trimming and J lost 8 bases; unmatched junction nucleotides: 9. The CDR3 loop is CASSQERGTSGQKQYF. CDR3 in DNA: TGCGCCAGCAGCCAAGAGCGGGGGACTAGCGGACAGAAGCAGTACTTC.

The V and J genes are TRBV7-3 and TRBJ2-5, with 9 bases identical to TRBD2. Trimming cost V 3 bases and J 5 bases; bases outside gene matches: 10. CDR3 size: 16 residues. Germline V gene lookup returns CDR1 SGHTA and CDR2 FQGTGA. Here the CDR3 DNA reads TGTGCCAGCAGCTTGGGCGGGAGGGCCGTATTGGAGACCCAGTACTTC. Translated: CASSLGGRAVLETQYF.

Here the CDR3 DNA reads TGCGCCAGCAGGGGGACAGTAGACGCTGGAAACACCATATATTTT. It translates to CASRGTVDAGNTIYF. This chain uses TRBV5-1 with TRBJ1-3, with TRBD1 matching over 7 bases. The germline V gene has CDR1 SGHRS and CDR2 YFSETQ. V lost 5 bases, J lost 2 bases, and 7 bases stayed unmatched. This CDR3 region has 15 residues.

The rearrangement joins TRBV9 to TRBJ2-1, with D hard to call. CDR1 is SGDLS and CDR2 is YYNGEE in the germline V gene. The germline V and J ends were trimmed by 0 bases and 6 bases, with 10 bases remaining between them. This CDR3 has 14 residues. DNA for the CDR3: TGTGCCAGCAGCGTAGAGGTTAGCTTCAATGAGCAGTTCTTC. It encodes CASSVEVSFNEQFF.

The chain employs TRBV5-1 and TRBJ2-5, with D perhaps matching TRBD2 (6 bases). Trimming removed 6 bases from V and 5 bases from J, with 17 bases in between. This CDR3 has 14 residues. Germline CDR1 and CDR2: SGHRS and YFSETQ. The CDR3 spells CASTVSGVGETQYF. CDR3 nucleotide sequence: TGCGCCAGCACTGTGTCGGGGGTAGGGGAGACCCAGTACTTC. Full variable domain (outside the CDR3, taken from reference TRBV5-1 and TRBJ2-5): KAGVTQTPRYLIKTRGQQVTLSCSPISGHRSVSWYQQTPGQGLQFLFEYFSETQRNKGNFPGRFSGRQFSNSRSEMNVSTLELGDSALYLCASTVSGVGETQYFGPGTRLLVL.

V usage is TRBV5-1 and J usage is TRBJ1-4; D perhaps matches TRBD1 (6 bases). This CDR3 has 13 amino acids. V shed 5 bases and J shed 7 bases, with 12 bases lying between them. Germline V CDR1 and CDR2: SGHRS, YFSETQ. The CDR3 protein is CASRGGLSEKLFF. CDR3 nucleotides: TGCGCCAGCAGGGGGGGGCTTAGTGAAAAACTGTTTTTT.

This chain links TRBV19 with TRBJ1-5; D may be TRBD1 (6 bases). V was cut by 4 bases and J by 1 base, with 11 bases left in between. The CDR3 covers 15 residues. CDR1 is LNHDA and CDR2 is SQIVND in the germline V gene (reference sequence). The CDR3 region is CASSKTGKSNQPQHF. The CDR3 nucleotides are TGTGCCAGTAGTAAAACAGGGAAAAGCAATCAGCCCCAGCATTTT.

The V and J genes are TRBV7-8 and TRBJ1-2, with 10 nucleotides matching TRBD1. V was clipped by 5 bases and J by 5 bases; unmatched bases: 8. Germline-derived CDR1 and CDR2 are SGHVS and FQNEAQ. This CDR3 comprises 15 residues. The chain's CDR3 is CASSQDRTGGYGYTF. Here the CDR3 DNA reads TGTGCCAGCAGCCAGGACAGGACAGGGGGTTATGGCTACACCTTC.

This rearrangement joins TRBV13 to TRBJ1-1; D remains ambiguous. Germline V gene sequence: CDR1 PRHDT, CDR2 FYEKMQ (reference sequence). The CDR3 is made up of 13 amino acids. Trimming removed 5 bases from V and 0 bases from J, with 7 bases in between. The CDR3 here is CASSPSLNTEAFF. The CDR3 nucleotides are TGTGCCAGCAGCCCCAGTCTGAACACTGAAGCTTTCTTT. Looking up the rest from reference TRBV13 and TRBJ1-1 gives the full variable domain: AAGVIQSPRHLIKEKRETATLKCYPIPRHDTVYWYQQGPGQDPQFLISFYEKMQSDKGSIPDRFSAQQFSDYHSELNMSSLELGDSALYFCASSPSLNTEAFFGQGTRLTVV.

The chain combines TRBV2 with TRBJ1-1; 7 bases line up with TRBD1. This CDR3 contains 15 residues. J gave up 0 bases and V 7 bases, and 8 bases lay outside the gene matches. Germline V gene sequence: CDR1 SNHLY, CDR2 FYNNEI. The chain's CDR3 is CASTREGAMNTEAFF. In DNA form, the CDR3 reads TGTGCCAGCACCCGAGAGGGGGCGATGAACACTGAAGCTTTCTTT.

The chain recombines TRBV7-9 with TRBJ2-1; 9 nucleotides match TRBD2. This CDR3 contains 17 residues. With 4 bases clipped from V and 7 bases from J, the junction kept 14 bases outside the gene matches. CDR1 and CDR2 (germline): SEHNR, FQNEAQ (reference sequence). CDR3 region: CASSSPMGSGGPNEQFF. The DNA for the CDR3 is TGTGCCAGCAGCTCCCCCATGGGTAGCGGGGGACCAAATGAGCAGTTCTTC.

The chain couples TRBV7-3 to TRBJ2-5, with 15 bases fitting TRBD2. V was clipped by 5 bases and J by 5 bases; unmatched bases: 15. The CDR3 covers 19 residues. Germline loops: CDR1 SGHTA, CDR2 FQGTGA. Written as DNA, the CDR3 is TGTGCCAGCAGCCCGACCGGACTAGCGGGAGGGCCCTCCCGGGAGACCCAGTACTTC. This codes for CASSPTGLAGGPSRETQYF. The complete variable domain, with remaining parts taken from reference TRBV7-3 and TRBJ2-5, reads GAGVSQTPSNKVTEKGKYVELRCDPISGHTALYWYRQSLGQGPEFLIYFQGTGAADDSGLPNDRFFAVRPEGSVSTLKIQRTERGDSAVYLCASSPTGLAGGPSRETQYFGPGTRLLVL.

The chain combines TRBV6-1 with TRBJ1-5; D may be TRBD1 (5 bases). Germline V gives CDR1 MNHNS, CDR2 SASEGT. The V end was cut by 2 bases, the J end by 4 bases, with 12 bases between. This CDR3 has 15 amino acids. The CDR3 is CASSENGQGNQPQHF. DNA for the CDR3: TGTGCCAGCAGTGAAAATGGACAAGGGAATCAGCCCCAGCATTTT.

CDR3 in DNA: TGTGCCAGCAATCTCCGGGACAGGGGGCCCAATCAGCCCCAGCATTTT. Translated: CASNLRDRGPNQPQHF. This chain uses TRBV2 with TRBJ1-5; 12 bases match TRBD1. CDR1 and CDR2 (germline): SNHLY, FYNNEI. The CDR3 runs 16 residues. J was trimmed by 3 bases and V by 7 bases; bases with no gene match: 7.

This sequence joins TRBV7-9 and TRBJ1-1; perhaps TRBD1 as D (5 bases). V gave up 1 base and J gave up 6 bases, with 9 bases separating them. This CDR3 contains 13 residues. Germline values: CDR1 SEHNR, CDR2 FQNEAQ (reference sequence). Here the CDR3 reads CASSLEGVSEAFF. The CDR3 nucleotides read TGTGCCAGCAGCTTAGAAGGGGTTTCTGAAGCTTTCTTT.